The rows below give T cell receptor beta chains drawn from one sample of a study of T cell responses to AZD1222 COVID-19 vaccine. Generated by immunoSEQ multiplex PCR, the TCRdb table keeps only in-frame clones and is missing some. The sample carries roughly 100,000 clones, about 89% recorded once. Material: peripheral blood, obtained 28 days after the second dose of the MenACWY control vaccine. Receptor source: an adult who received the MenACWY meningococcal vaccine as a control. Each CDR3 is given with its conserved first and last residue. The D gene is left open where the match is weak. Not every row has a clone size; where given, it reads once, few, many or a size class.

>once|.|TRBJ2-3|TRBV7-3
CASSFPGATDTQYF
TGTGCCAGCAGCTTCCCGGGGGCCACAGATACGCAGTATTTT
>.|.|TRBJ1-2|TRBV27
CASSDHKDSLRHGYTF
TGTGCCAGCAGCGATCATAAGGACAGTCTCAGACATGGCTACACCTTC
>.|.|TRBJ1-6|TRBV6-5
CASSYSMGSNSPLHF
TGTGCCAGCAGTTACTCGATGGGGAGCAATTCACCCCTCCACTTT
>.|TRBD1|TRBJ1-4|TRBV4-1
CASSQDAPGTGGEKLFF
TGCGCCAGCAGCCAAGACGCGCCCGGGACAGGGGGTGAAAAACTGTTTTTT
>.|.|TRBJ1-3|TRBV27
CASSLNPGTLGNTIYF
TGTGCCAGCAGTTTAAATCCCGGGACATTGGGAAACACCATATATTTT
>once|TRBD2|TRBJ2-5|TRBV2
CASSRLAGGETQYF
TGTGCCAGCAGTCGACTAGCGGGGGGCGAGACCCAGTACTTC
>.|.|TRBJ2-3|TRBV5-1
CATRTGPDTQYF
TGCGCCACCAGGACCGGCCCAGATACGCAGTATTTT
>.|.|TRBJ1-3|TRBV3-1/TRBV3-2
CASSQEWGSGNTIYF
TGTGCCAGCAGCCAAGAATGGGGCTCTGGAAACACCATATATTTT
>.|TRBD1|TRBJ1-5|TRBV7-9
CASSLTVPGQGAQPQHF
TGTGCCAGCAGCTTAACGGTGCCGGGACAGGGGGCACAGCCCCAGCATTTT
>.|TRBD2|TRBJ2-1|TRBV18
CASSPAGLAGANNEQFF
TGTGCCAGCTCACCAGCTGGGCTAGCGGGGGCTAACAATGAGCAGTTCTTC
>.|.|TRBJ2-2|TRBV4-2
CASSQVLDTGELFF
TGTGCCAGCAGCCAAGTGTTGGACACCGGGGAGCTGTTTTTT
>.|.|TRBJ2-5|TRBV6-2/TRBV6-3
CASSFAWQETQYF
TGTGCCAGCAGTTTTGCCTGGCAAGAGACCCAGTACTTC
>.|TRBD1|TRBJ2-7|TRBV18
CASSPGQQTYEQYF
TGTGCCAGCTCACCGGGACAGCAAACCTACGAGCAGTACTTC
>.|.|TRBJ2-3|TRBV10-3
CAVQRGAPDTQYF
TGTGCCGTCCAGCGTGGGGCTCCAGATACGCAGTATTTT